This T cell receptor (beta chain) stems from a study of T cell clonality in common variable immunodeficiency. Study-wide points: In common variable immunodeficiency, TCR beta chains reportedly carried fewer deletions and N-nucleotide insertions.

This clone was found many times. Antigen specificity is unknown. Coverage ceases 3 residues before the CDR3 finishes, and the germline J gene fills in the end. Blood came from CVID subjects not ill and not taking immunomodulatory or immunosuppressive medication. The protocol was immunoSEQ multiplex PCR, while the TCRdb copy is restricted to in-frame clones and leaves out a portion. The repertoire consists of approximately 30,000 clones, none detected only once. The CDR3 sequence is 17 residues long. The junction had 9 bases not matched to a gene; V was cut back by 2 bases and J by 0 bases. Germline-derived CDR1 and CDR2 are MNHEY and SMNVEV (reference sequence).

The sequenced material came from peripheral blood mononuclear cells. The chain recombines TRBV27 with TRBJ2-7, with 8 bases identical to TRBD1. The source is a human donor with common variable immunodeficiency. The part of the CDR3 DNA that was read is TGTGCCAGCAGTTTAGGGCATCCAGGACAGGGCTCCTACGAG. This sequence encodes CASSLGHPGQGSYE. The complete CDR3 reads CASSLGHPGQGSYEQYF.